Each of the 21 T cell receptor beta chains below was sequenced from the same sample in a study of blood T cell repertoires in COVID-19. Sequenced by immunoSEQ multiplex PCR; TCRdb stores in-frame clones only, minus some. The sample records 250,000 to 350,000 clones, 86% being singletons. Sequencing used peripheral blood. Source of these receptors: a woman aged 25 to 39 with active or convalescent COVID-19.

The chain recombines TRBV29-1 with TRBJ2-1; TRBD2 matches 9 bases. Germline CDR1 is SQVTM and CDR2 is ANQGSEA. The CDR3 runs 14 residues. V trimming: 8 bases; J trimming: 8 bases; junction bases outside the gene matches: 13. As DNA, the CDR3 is TGCAGCATTTCGAGGCGGGGGGGCTTTTATGAGCAGTTCTTC. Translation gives CSISRRGGFYEQFF.

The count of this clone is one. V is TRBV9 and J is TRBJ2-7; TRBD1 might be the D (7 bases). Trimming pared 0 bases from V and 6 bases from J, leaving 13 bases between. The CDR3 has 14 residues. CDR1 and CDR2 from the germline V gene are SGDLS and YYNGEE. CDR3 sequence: CASSVGRGALEQYF. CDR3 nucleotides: TGTGCCAGCAGCGTAGGCAGGGGGGCTCTCGAGCAGTACTTC.

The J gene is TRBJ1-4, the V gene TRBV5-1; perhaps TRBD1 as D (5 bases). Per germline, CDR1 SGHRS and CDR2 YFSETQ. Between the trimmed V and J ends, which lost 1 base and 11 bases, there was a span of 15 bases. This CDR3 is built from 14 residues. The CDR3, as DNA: TGCGCCAGCAGCTTGAATGGGCAGGGATTGAAACTGTTTTTT. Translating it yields CASSLNGQGLKLFF. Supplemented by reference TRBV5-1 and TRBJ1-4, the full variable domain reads KAGVTQTPRYLIKTRGQQVTLSCSPISGHRSVSWYQQTPGQGLQFLFEYFSETQRNKGNFPGRFSGRQFSNSRSEMNVSTLELGDSALYLCASSLNGQGLKLFFGSGTQLSVL.

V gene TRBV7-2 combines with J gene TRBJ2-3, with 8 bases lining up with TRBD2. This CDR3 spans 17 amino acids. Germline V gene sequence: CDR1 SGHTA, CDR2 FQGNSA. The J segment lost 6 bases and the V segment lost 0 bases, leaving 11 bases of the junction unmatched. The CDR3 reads CASSLAAGGGRSDTQYF. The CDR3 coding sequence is TGTGCCAGCAGCTTAGCGGCGGGCGGGGGGCGCTCCGATACGCAGTATTTT.

CDR3 sequence reads: CASSLGQGAREQYF. DNA for the CDR3: TGCGCCAGCAGCTTGGGACAGGGGGCGAGAGAGCAGTACTTC. The J gene is TRBJ2-7, the V gene TRBV5-1; 10 bases map to TRBD1. This CDR3 is 14 amino acids long. Germline V lookup: CDR1 SGHRS, CDR2 YFSETQ. V lost 0 bases, J lost 7 bases, and 4 bases stayed unmatched.

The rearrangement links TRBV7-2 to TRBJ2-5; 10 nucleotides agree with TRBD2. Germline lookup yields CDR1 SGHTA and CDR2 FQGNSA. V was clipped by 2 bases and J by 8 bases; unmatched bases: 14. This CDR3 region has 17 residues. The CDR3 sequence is CASSLSGPGLAGGTQYF. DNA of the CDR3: TGTGCCAGCAGCTTATCAGGCCCGGGTTTAGCGGGGGGTACCCAGTACTTC.

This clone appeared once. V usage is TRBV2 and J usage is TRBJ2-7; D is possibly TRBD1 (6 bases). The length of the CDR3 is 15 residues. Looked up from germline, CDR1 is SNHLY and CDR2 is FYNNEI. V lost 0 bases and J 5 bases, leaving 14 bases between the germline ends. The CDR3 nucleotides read TGTGCCAGCAGTGAAGCGCGGCAGGGGTGGAACGAGCAGTACTTC. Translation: CASSEARQGWNEQYF. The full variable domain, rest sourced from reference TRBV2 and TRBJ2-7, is EPEVTQTPSHQVTQMGQEVILRCVPISNHLYFYWYRQILGQKVEFLVSFYNNEISEKSEIFDDQFSVERPDGSNFTLKIRSTKLEDSAMYFCASSEARQGWNEQYFGPGTRLTVT.

The CDR3 spells CASKSGRGYEQYF. The CDR3 DNA reads TGTGCCAGTAAGAGCGGCAGGGGCTACGAGCAGTACTTC. The chain couples TRBV19 to TRBJ2-7, with D perhaps TRBD1 (6 bases). The CDR3 consists of 13 residues. Trimming shortened V by 7 bases and J by 3 bases, and 13 bases separated the two germline ends. Germline V gives CDR1 LNHDA, CDR2 SQIVND (reference sequence).

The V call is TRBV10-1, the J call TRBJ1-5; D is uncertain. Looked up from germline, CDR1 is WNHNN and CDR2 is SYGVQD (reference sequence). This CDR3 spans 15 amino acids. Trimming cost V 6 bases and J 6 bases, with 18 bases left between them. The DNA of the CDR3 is TGCGCCAGCAGCCCCGGGAACGGTGGCAGTCAGCCCCAGCATTTT. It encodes CASSPGNGGSQPQHF.

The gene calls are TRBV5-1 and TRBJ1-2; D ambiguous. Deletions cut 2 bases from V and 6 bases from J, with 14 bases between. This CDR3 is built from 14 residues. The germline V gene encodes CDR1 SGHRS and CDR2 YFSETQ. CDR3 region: CASSFGNPSDGYTF. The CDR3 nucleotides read TGCGCCAGCAGCTTTGGTAACCCTTCAGATGGCTACACCTTC.

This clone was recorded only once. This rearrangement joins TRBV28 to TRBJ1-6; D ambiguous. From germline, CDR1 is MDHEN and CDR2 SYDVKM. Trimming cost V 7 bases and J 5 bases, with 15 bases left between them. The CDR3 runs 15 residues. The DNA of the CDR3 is TGTGCCAGCACATTGGGAGGGAATAATAATTCACCCCTCCACTTT. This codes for CASTLGGNNNSPLHF.

The CDR3 sequence: CASSQGTSYQETQYF. The DNA of the CDR3 is TGTGCCAGCAGCCAAGGGACTTCGTACCAAGAGACCCAGTACTTC. This chain connects TRBV3-1 (or the pseudogene TRBV3-2) to TRBJ2-5, with D perhaps matching TRBD2 (5 bases). The germline V and J ends were trimmed by 1 base and 0 bases, with 9 bases remaining between them. The CDR3 is 15 amino acids. CDR1 and CDR2 (germline): LGHDT, YNNKEL (reference sequence).

The CDR3 region is CASSIRGRGSNQPQHF. DNA for the CDR3: TGTGCCAGTAGTATACGGGGCAGGGGTAGCAATCAGCCCCAGCATTTT. This chain joins TRBV19 and TRBJ1-5; tentative D call: TRBD1 (6 bases). CDR1 and CDR2 (germline): LNHDA, SQIVND (reference sequence). V gave up 2 bases and J gave up 0 bases, with 11 bases separating them. The CDR3 contains 16 residues. Full variable domain (rest looked up from reference TRBV19 and TRBJ1-5): DGGITQSPKYLFRKEGQNVTLSCEQNLNHDAMYWYRQDPGQGLRLIYYSQIVNDFQKGDIAEGYSVSREKKESFPLTVTSAQKNPTAFYLCASSIRGRGSNQPQHFGDGTRLSIL.

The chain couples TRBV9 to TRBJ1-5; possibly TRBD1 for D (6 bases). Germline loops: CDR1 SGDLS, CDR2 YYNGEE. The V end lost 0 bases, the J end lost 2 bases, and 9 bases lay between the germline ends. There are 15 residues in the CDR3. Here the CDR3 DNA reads TGTGCCAGCAGCGTAGCGGGGGGCCGCAATCAGCCCCAGCATTTT. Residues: CASSVAGGRNQPQHF.

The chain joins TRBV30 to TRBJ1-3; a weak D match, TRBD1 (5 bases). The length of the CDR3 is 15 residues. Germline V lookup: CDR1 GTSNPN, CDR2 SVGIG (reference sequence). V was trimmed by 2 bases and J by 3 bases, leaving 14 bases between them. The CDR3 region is CAWSQGDLIGNTIYF. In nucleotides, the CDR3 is TGTGCCTGGAGTCAAGGGGATTTGATTGGAAACACCATATATTTT.

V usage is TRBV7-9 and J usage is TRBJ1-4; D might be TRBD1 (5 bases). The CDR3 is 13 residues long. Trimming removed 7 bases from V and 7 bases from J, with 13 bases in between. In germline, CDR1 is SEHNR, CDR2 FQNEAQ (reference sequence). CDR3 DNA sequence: TGTGCCAGCACCTCTGGGGGAGGTGAAAAACTGTTTTTT. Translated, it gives CASTSGGGEKLFF. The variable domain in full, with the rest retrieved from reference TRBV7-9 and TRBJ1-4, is DTGVSQNPRHKITKRGQNVTFRCDPISEHNRLYWYRQTLGQGPEFLTYFQNEAQLEKSRLLSDRFSAERPKGSFSTLEIQRTEQGDSAMYLCASTSGGGEKLFFGSGTQLSVL.

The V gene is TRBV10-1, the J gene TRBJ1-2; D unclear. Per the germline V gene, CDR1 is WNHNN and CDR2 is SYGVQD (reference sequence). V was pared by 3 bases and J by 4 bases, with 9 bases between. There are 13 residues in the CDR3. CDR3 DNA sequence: TGCGCCAGCAGTGACGGAGGAGGCTATGGCTACACCTTC. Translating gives CASSDGGGYGYTF.

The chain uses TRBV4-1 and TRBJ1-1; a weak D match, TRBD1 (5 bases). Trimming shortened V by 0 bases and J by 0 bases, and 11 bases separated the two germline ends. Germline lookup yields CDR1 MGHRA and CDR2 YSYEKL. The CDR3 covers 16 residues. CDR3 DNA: TGCGCCAGCAGCCAAGATTGGACACAACTGAACACTGAAGCTTTCTTT. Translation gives CASSQDWTQLNTEAFF.

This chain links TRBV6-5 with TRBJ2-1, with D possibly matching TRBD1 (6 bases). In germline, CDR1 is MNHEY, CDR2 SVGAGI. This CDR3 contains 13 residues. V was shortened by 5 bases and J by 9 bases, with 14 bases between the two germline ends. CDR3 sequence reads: CASSQQGFGEQFF. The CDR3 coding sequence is TGTGCCAGCAGTCAGCAGGGGTTCGGTGAGCAGTTCTTC.

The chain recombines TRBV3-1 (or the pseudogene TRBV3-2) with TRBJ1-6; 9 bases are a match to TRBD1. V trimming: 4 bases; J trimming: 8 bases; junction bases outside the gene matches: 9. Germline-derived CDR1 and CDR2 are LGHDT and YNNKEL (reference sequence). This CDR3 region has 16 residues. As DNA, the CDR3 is TGTGCCAGCAGCCGACGGGACAGGGTGGGATATTCACCCCTCCACTTT. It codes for CASSRRDRVGYSPLHF.

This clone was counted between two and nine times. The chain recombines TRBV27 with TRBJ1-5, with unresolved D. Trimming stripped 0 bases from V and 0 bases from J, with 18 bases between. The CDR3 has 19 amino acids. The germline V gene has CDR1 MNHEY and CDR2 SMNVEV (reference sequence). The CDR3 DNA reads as TGTGCCAGCAGTTTATCGGCGGCAGACCTCTTCTTTAGCAATCAGCCCCAGCATTTT. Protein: CASSLSAADLFFSNQPQHF.